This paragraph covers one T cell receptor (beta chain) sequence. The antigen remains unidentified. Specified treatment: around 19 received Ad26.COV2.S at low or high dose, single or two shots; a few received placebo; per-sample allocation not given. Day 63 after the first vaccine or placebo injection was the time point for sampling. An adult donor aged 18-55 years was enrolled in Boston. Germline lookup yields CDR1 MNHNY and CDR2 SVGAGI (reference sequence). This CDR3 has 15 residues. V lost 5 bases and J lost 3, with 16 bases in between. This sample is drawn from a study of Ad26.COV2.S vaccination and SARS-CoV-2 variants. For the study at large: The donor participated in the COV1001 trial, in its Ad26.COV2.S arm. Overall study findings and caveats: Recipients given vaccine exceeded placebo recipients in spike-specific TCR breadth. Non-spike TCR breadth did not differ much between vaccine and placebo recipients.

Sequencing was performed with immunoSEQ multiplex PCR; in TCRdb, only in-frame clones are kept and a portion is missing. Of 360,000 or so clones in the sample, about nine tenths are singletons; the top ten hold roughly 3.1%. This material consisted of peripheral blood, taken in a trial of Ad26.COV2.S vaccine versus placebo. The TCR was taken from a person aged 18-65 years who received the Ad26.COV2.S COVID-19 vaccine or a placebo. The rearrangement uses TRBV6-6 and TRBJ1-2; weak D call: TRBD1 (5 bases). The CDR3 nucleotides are TGTGCCAGCAGTACCGCCTCCGGGACCTACTATGGCTACACCTTC. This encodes CASSTASGTYYGYTF.